This T cell receptor (beta chain) was identified in a study of blood T cell repertoires in COVID-19. For the study at large: Sites in the United States, Italy and Spain provided acute and convalescent COVID-19 samples.

Participant-given clinical history determined each cohort assignment. Recovered status in Cohort 3 required two negative PCRs, clearance, or symptom resolution. Some clones are missing from TCRdb's copy, which holds only in-frame ones; the method was immunoSEQ multiplex PCR. Here the sample spans 210,000 or so clones, 70% to 85% being singletons. V was cut by 5 bases and J by 5 bases, with 12 bases left in between. CDR1 and CDR2 (germline): MNHNY, SVGAGI (reference sequence). CDR3 length: 13 amino acids. The chain employs TRBV6-6 and TRBJ1-2, with no clear D. This clonotype was sampled from a man aged 60 to 69 who had recovered from COVID-19. Sequenced: PBMCs or T cells enriched from blood (not recorded which). CDR3 amino acids: CASSPVGEYGYTF. CDR3 nucleotide sequence: TGTGCCAGCAGTCCGGTTGGGGAGTATGGCTACACCTTC.